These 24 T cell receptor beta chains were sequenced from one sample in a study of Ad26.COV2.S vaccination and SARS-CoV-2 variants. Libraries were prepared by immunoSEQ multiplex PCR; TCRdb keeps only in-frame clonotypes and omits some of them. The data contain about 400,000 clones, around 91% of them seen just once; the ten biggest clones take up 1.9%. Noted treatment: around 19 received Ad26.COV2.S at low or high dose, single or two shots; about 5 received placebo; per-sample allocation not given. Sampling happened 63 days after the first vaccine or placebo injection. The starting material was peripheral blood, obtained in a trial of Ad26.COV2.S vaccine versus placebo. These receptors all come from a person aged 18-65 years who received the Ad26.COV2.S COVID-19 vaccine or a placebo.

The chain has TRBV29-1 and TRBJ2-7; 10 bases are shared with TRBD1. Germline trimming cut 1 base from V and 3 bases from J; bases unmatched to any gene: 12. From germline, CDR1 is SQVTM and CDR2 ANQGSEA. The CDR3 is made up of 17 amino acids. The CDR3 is CSVEGRGQGYIGYEQYF. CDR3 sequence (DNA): TGCAGCGTTGAAGGGAGGGGACAGGGGTACATCGGCTACGAGCAGTACTTC.

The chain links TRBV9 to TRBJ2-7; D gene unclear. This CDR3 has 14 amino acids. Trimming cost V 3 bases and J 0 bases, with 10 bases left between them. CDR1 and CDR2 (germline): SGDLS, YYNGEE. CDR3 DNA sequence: TGTGCCAGCAGCGCCCGTTATATCTCCTACGAGCAGTACTTC. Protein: CASSARYISYEQYF.

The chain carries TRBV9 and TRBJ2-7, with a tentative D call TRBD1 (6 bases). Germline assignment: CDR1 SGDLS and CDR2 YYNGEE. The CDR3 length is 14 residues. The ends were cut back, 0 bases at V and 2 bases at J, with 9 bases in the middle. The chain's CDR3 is CASSVGDIPYEQYF. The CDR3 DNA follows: TGTGCCAGCAGCGTAGGGGACATCCCCTACGAGCAGTACTTC.

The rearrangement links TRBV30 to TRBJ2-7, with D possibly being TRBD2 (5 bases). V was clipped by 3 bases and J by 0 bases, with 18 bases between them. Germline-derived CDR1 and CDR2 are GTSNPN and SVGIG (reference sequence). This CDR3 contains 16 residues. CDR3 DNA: TGTGCCTGGAGAAGGCAGCTTCGAAGCGGCTCCTACGAGCAGTACTTC. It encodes CAWRRQLRSGSYEQYF.

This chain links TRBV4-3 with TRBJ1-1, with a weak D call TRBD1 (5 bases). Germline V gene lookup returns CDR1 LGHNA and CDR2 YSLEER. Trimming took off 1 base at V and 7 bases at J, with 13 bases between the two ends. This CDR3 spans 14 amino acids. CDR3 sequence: CASSQVGGVDEAFF. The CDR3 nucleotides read TGCGCCAGCAGCCAAGTCGGGGGGGTAGATGAAGCTTTCTTT.

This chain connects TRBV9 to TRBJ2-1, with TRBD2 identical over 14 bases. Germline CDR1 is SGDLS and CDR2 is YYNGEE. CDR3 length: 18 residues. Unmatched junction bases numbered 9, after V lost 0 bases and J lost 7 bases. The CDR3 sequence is CASSVAPSGLAGGNEQFF. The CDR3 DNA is TGTGCCAGCAGCGTAGCCCCATCTGGACTAGCGGGAGGAAATGAGCAGTTCTTC. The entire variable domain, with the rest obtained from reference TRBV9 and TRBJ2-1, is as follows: DSGVTQTPKHLITATGQRVTLRCSPRSGDLSVYWYQQSLDQGLQFLIQYYNGEERAKGNILERFSAQQFPDLHSELNLSSLELGDSALYFCASSVAPSGLAGGNEQFFGPGTRLTVL.

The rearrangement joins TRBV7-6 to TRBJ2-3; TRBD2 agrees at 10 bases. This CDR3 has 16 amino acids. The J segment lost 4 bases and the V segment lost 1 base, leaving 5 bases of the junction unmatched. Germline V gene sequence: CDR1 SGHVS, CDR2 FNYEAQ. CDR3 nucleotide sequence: TGTGCCAGCAGCTTAGGAGCTAGCGGGAGCCCAGATACGCAGTATTTT. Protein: CASSLGASGSPDTQYF.

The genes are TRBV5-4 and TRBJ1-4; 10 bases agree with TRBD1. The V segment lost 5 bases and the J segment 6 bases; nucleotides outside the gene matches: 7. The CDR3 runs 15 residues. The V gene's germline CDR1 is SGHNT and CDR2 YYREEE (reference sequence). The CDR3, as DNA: TGTGCCAGCAGAGGTTGGGGGACAGGGGATGAAAAACTGTTTTTT. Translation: CASRGWGTGDEKLFF.

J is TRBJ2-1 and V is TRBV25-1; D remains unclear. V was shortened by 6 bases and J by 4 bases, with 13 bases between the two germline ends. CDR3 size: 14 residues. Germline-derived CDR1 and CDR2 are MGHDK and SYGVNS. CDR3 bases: TGTGCCAGCAGAGGGAATTCGGTATACAATGAGCAGTTCTTC. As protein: CASRGNSVYNEQFF.

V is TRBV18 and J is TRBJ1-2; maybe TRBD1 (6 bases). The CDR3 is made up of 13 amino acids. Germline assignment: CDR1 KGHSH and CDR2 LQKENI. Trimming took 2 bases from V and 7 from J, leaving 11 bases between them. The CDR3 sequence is CASSPMDRLGYTF. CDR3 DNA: TGTGCCAGCTCACCAATGGACAGACTTGGCTACACCTTC.

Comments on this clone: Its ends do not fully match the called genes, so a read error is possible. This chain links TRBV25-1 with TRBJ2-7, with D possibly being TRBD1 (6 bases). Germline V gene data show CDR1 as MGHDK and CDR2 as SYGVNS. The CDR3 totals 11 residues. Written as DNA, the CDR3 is TGTGCCAGCAGTGAAGCAGGACAGAGACACTTC. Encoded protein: CASSEAGQRHF.

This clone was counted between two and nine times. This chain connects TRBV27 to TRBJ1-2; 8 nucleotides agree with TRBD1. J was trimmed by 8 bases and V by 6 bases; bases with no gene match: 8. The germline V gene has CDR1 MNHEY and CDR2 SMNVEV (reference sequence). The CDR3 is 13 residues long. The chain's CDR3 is CASSRGQGRGYTF. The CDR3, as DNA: TGTGCCAGCAGCCGAGGACAGGGAAGAGGCTACACCTTC.

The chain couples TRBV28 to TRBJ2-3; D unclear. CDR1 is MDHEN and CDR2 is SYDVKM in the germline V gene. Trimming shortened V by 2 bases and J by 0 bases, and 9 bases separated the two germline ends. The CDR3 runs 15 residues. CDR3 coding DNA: TGTGCCAGCAGTTTAGGCGGAGCTAGCACAGATACGCAGTATTTT. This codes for CASSLGGASTDTQYF.

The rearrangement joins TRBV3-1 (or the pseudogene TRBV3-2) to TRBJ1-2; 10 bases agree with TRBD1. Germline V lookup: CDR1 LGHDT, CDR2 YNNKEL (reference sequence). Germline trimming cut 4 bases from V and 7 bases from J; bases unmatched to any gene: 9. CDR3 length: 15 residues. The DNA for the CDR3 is TGTGCCAGCAGCCCCCCGTTCGGGGACAGGGGTGGCTACACCTTC. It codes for CASSPPFGDRGGYTF.

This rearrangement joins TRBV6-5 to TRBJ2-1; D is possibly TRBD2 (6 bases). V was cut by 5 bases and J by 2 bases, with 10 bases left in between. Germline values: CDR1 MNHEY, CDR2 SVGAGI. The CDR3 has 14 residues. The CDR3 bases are TGTGCCAGCAGTACTAGCCGGACCTACAATGAGCAGTTCTTC. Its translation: CASSTSRTYNEQFF.

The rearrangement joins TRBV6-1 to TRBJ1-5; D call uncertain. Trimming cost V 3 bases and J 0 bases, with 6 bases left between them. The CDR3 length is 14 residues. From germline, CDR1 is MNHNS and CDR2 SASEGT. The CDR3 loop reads CASSEWGSNQPQHF. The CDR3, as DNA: TGTGCCAGCAGTGAGTGGGGTAGCAATCAGCCCCAGCATTTT.

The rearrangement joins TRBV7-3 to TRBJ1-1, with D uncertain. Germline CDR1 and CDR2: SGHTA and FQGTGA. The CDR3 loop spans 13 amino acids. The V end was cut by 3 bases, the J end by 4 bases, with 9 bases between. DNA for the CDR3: TGTGCCAGCAGCTTGACGGAGACCACTGAAGCTTTCTTT. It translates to CASSLTETTEAFF.

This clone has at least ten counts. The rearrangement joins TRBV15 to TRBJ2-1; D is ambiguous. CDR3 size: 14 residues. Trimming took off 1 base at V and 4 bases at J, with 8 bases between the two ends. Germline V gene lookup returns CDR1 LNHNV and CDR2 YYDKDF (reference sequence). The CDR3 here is CATSRADEYNEQFF. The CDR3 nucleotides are TGTGCCACCAGCAGAGCCGACGAATACAATGAGCAGTTCTTC.

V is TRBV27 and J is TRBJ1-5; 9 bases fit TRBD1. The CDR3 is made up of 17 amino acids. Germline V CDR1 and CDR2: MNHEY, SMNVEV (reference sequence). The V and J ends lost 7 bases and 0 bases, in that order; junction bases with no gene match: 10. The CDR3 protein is CASTSGTGNDSNQPQHF. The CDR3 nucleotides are TGTGCCAGCACCTCCGGGACAGGGAACGATAGCAATCAGCCCCAGCATTTT.

This chain's CDR3 is CSVVLREERDTQYF. Written as DNA, the CDR3 is TGCAGCGTTGTCTTACGGGAAGAGAGAGATACGCAGTATTTT. The rearrangement joins TRBV29-1 to TRBJ2-3, with D perhaps TRBD2 (5 bases). The length of the CDR3 is 14 residues. The V gene's germline CDR1 is SQVTM and CDR2 ANQGSEA. V was pared by 4 bases and J by 5 bases, with 16 bases between.

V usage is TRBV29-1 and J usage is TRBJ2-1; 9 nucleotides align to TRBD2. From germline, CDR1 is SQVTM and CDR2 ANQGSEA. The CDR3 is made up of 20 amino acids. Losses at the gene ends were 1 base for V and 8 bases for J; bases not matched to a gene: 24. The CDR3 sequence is CSVEGRNPRVAGGPGHEQFF. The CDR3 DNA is TGCAGCGTTGAAGGTCGGAACCCCAGGGTTGCGGGAGGGCCCGGGCATGAGCAGTTCTTC.

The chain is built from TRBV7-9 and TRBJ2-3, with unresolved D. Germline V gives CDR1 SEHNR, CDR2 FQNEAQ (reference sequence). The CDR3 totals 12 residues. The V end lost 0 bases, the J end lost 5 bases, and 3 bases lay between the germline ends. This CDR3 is CASSLAEDTQYF. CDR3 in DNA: TGTGCCAGCAGCTTAGCAGAAGATACGCAGTATTTT. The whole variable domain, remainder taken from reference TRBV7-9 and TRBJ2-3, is DTGVSQNPRHKITKRGQNVTFRCDPISEHNRLYWYRQTLGQGPEFLTYFQNEAQLEKSRLLSDRFSAERPKGSFSTLEIQRTEQGDSAMYLCASSLAEDTQYFGPGTRLTVL.

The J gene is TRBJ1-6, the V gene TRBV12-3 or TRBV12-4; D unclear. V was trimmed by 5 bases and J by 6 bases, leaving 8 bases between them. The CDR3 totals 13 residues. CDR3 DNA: TGTGCCAGCAGTCAAACGGCTAATTCACCCCTCCACTTT. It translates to CASSQTANSPLHF.

CDR3 DNA sequence: TGTGCCAGCAGTTACGGGGGGGCGCGGGGCTACACCTTC. It translates to CASSYGGARGYTF. The chain carries TRBV6-5 and TRBJ1-2, with a tentative D call TRBD1 (6 bases). The CDR3 length is 13 residues. The V gene's germline CDR1 is MNHEY and CDR2 SVGAGI. V was trimmed by 2 bases and J by 8 bases, leaving 12 bases between them.